This record looks at one TCR beta chain sequence and its context. No antigen is known for it. This CDR3 spans 18 amino acids. The ends were cut back, 0 bases at V and 0 bases at J, with 15 bases in the middle. In germline, CDR1 is LGHNT, CDR2 FRNRAP. PCR used 60 Vbeta primers and 13 Jbeta primers. Data came from immunoSEQ multiplex PCR; TCRdb stores just in-frame clones and leaves some out. Its table records some 47,000 clones. This sample stems from a study of cytomegalovirus exposure and HLA in healthy donors. Overall study results and limits: Within the data, a cluster of highly shared sequence variants was likely a sequencing artifact. One variant, a missense change in DCLRE1C, was linked in a later analysis to TCR beta V- and J-gene trimming.

The TCR was taken from a woman aged 40 to 55 in good health and CMV-seronegative. Sequenced material: PBMCs. The chain employs TRBV12-5 and TRBJ1-3; D is possibly TRBD1 (5 bases). The CDR3 DNA is TGTGCTAGTGGTTTGGTACGCGGGGGATTCGCCTCTGGAAACACCATATATTTT. Translating gives CASGLVRGGFASGNTIYF.